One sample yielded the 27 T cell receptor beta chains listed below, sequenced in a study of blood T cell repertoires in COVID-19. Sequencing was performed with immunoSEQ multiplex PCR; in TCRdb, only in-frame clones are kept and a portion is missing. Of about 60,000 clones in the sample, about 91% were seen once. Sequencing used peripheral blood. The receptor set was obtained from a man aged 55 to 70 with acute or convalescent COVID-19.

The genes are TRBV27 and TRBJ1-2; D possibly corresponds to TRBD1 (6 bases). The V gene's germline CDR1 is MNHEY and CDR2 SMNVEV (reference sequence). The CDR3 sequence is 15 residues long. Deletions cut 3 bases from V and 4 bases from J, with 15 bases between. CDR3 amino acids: CASSLLGGLGYGYTF. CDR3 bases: TGTGCCAGCAGTTTGTTGGGGGGGCTCGGCTATGGCTACACCTTC.

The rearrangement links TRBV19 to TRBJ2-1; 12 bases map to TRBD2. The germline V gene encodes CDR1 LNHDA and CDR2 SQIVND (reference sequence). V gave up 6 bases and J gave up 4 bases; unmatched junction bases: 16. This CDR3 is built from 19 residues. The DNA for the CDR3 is TGTGCCAGTAGGGGTTGGACGACGGAAGGACTAGCGGGATACAATGAGCAGTTCTTC. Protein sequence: CASRGWTTEGLAGYNEQFF.

The CDR3 coding sequence is TGTGCCAGCCAACTATTCACTGAAGCTTTCTTT. This gives the protein CASQLFTEAFF. The V and J genes are TRBV12-3 or TRBV12-4 and TRBJ1-1; D call uncertain. Trimming took 8 bases from V and 4 from J, leaving 8 bases between them. The CDR3 length is 11 residues.

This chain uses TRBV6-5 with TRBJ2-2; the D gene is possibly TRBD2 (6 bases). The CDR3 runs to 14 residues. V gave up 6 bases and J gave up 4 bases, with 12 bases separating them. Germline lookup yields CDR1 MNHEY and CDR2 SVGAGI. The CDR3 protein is CASSPNGGTGELFF. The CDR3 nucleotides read TGTGCCAGCAGCCCCAACGGGGGCACCGGGGAGCTGTTTTTT.

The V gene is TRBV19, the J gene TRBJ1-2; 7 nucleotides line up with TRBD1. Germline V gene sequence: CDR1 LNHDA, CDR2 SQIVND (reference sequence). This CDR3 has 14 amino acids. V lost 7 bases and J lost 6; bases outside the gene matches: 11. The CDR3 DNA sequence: TGTGCCAGTACCACCGACAGGGATCGCGATGGCTACACCTTC. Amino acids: CASTTDRDRDGYTF. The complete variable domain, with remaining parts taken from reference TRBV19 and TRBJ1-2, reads DGGITQSPKYLFRKEGQNVTLSCEQNLNHDAMYWYRQDPGQGLRLIYYSQIVNDFQKGDIAEGYSVSREKKESFPLTVTSAQKNPTAFYLCASTTDRDRDGYTFGSGTRLTVV.

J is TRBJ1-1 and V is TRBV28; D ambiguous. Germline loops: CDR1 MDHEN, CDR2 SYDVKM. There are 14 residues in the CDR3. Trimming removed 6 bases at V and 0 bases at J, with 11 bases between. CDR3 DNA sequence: TGTGCCAGCAGCCCCCCCCGGTTGAACACTGAAGCTTTCTTT. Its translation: CASSPPRLNTEAFF.

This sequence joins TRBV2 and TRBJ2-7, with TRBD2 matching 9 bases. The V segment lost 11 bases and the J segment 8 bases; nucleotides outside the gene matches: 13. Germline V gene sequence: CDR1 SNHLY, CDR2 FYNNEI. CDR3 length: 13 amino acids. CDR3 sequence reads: CASSAGGLRKQYF. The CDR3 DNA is TGTGCCTCCTCTGCGGGAGGGTTAAGGAAGCAGTACTTC.

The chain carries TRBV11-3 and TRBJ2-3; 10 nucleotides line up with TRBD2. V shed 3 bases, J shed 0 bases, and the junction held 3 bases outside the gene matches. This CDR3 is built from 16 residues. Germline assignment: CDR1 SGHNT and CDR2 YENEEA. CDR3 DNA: TGTGCCAGCAGCTTTAGCGGGAGGTCTAGCACAGATACGCAGTATTTT. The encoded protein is CASSFSGRSSTDTQYF.

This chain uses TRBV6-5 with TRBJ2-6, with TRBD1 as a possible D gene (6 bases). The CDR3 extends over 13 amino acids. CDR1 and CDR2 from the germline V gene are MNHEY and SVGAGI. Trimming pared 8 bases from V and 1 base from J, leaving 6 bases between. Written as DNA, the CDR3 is TGTGCCAGCCAGGGGTCTGGGGCCAACGTCCTGACTTTC. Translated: CASQGSGANVLTF.

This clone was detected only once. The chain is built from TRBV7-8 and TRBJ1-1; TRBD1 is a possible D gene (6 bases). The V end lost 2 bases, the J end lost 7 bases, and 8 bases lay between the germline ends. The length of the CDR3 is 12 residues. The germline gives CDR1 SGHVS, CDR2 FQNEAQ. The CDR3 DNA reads TGTGCCAGCAGCTTACAGGGGCTTGAAGCTTTCTTT. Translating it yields CASSLQGLEAFF.

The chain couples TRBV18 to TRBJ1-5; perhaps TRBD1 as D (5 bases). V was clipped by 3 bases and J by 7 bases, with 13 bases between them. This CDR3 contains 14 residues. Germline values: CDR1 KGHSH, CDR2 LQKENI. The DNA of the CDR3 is TGTGCCAGCTCACCGGCAGGGTACCGACAGCCCCAGCATTTT. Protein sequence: CASSPAGYRQPQHF.

CDR3 in DNA: TGTGCCAGCAGTTCTGTAGCGGAACACAATGAGCAGTTCTTC. Residues: CASSSVAEHNEQFF. The rearrangement joins TRBV6-4 to TRBJ2-1; possibly TRBD2 for D (6 bases). With 5 bases removed from V and 5 bases from J, the gap between germline ends came to 13 bases. CDR1 MRHNA and CDR2 SNTAGT come from the germline V gene. This CDR3 has 14 residues.

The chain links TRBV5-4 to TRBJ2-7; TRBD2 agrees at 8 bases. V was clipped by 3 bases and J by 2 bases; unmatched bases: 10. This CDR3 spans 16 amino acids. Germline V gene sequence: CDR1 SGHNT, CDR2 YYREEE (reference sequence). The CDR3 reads CASSSTGRGSAYEQYF. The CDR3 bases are TGTGCCAGCAGCTCGACCGGGAGGGGCTCCGCCTACGAGCAGTACTTC.

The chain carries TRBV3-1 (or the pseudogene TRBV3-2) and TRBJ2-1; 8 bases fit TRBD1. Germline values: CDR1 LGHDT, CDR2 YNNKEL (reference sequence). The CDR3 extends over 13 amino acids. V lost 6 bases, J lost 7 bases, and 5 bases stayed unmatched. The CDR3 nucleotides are TGTGCCAGCAGTCTCACAGGGGGTAATGAGCAGTTCTTC. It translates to CASSLTGGNEQFF.

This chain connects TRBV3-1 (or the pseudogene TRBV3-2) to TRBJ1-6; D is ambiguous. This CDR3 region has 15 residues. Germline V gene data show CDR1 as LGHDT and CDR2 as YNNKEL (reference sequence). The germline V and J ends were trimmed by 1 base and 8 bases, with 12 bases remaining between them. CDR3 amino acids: CASSQVRPGDSPLHF. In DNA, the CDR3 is TGTGCCAGCAGCCAAGTCAGACCCGGGGATTCACCCCTCCACTTT.

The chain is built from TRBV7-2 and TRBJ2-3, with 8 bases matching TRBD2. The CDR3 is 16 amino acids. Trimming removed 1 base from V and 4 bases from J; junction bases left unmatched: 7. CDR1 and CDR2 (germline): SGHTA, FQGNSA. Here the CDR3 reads CASSLVEGLDPDTQYF. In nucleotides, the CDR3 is TGTGCCAGCAGCTTAGTGGAGGGACTAGATCCAGATACGCAGTATTTT.

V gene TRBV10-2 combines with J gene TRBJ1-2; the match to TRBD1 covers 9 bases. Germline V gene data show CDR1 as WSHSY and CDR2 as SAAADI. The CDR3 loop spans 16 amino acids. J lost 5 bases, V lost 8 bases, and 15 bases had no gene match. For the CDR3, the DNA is TGCGCCAGCTCTCAGACCACCGGGACAGGGCCTTATGGCTACACCTTC. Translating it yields CASSQTTGTGPYGYTF.

The CDR3 region has the DNA TGTGCCAGCAGCGCGCCGGGACAGGGAAACAATGAGCAGTTCTTC. This sequence encodes CASSAPGQGNNEQFF. The rearrangement links TRBV11-2 to TRBJ2-1; 9 positions agree with TRBD1. The germline gives CDR1 SGHAT, CDR2 FQNNGV. The CDR3 covers 15 residues. After removal of 5 bases from V and 5 bases from J, the junction contained 7 bases not matched to a gene.

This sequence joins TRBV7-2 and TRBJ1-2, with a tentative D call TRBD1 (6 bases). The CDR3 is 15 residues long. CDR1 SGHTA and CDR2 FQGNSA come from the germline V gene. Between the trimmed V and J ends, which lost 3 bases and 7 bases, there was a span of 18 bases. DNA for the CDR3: TGTGCCAGCAGCTTGGGATCTGCGGGGGCTGGTGGCTACACCTTC. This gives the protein CASSLGSAGAGGYTF.

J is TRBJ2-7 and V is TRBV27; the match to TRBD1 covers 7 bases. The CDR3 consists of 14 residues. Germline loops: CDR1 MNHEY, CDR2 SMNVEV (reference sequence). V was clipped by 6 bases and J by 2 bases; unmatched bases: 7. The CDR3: CASRVDRDAYEQYF. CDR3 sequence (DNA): TGTGCCAGCAGGGTAGACAGGGATGCCTACGAGCAGTACTTC.

CDR3 loop: CASSFTSGSSTGELFF. The CDR3 DNA reads as TGTGCCAGCAGCTTCACTAGCGGGTCGAGCACCGGGGAGCTGTTTTTT. The chain couples TRBV2 to TRBJ2-2; 9 nucleotides line up with TRBD2. The length of the CDR3 is 16 residues. Germline CDR1 and CDR2: SNHLY and FYNNEI. V trimming: 6 bases; J trimming: 4 bases; junction bases outside the gene matches: 9.

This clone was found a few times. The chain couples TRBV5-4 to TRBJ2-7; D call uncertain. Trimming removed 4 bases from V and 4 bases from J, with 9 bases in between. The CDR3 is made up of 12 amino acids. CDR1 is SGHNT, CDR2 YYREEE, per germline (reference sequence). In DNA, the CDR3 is TGTGCCAGCAGCCGTACCGGTTACGAGCAGTACTTC. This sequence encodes CASSRTGYEQYF.

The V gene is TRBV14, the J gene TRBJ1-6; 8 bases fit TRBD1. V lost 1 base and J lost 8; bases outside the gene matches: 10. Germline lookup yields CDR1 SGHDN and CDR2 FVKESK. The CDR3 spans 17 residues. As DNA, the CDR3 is TGTGCCAGCAGCCAAGTAGGGACAGGAGAGTTGGATTCACCCCTCCACTTT. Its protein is CASSQVGTGELDSPLHF.

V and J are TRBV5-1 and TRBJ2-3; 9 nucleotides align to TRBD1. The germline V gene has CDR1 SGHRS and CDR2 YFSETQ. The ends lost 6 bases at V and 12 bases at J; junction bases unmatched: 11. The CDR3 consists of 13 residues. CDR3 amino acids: CASKNYRDRDQYF. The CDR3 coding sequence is TGCGCCAGCAAAAATTACCGGGACAGGGATCAGTATTTT.

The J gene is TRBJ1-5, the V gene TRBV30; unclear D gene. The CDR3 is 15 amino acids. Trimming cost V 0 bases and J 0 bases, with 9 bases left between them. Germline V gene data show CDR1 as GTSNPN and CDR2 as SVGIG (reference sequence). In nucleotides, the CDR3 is TGTGCCTGGAGTGTAAGTAGCGGTAGCAATCAGCCCCAGCATTTT. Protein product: CAWSVSSGSNQPQHF. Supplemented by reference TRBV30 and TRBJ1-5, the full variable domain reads SQTIHQWPATLVQPVGSPLSLECTVEGTSNPNLYWYRQAAGRGLQLLFYSVGIGQISSEVPQNLSASRPQDRQFILSSKKLLLSDSGFYLCAWSVSSGSNQPQHFGDGTRLSIL.

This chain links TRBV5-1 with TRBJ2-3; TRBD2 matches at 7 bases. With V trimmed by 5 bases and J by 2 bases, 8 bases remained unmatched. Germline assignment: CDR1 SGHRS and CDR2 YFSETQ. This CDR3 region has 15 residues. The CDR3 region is CASRKGAGITDTQYF. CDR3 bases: TGCGCCAGCAGGAAGGGAGCGGGGATCACAGATACGCAGTATTTT.

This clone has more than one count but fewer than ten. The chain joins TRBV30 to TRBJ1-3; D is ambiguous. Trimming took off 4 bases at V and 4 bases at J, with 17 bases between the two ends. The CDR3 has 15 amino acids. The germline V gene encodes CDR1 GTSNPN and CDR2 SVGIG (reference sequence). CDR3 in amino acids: CAWTQPGIRGNTIYF. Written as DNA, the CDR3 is TGTGCCTGGACTCAACCGGGGATTAGGGGAAACACCATATATTTT.